The 2 T cell receptor beta chains below all came from one sample that was sequenced in a study of T-cell memory formation after mild COVID-19. One entry per CDR3 protein results from TCRdb running MiXCR on the 5' RACE reads. In the table there are some 110,000 distinct CDR3 sequences, approximately 13% of which are singletons. Input material: PBMCs or a T cell subset sorted from them (not recorded which). Receptors originate from an adult woman who had mild COVID-19 (a few samples of this study predate the infection). Cell type and time point are not known.

At least ten counts were recorded for this clonotype. The CDR3 region is CASSSGTANTGELFF. In nucleotides, the CDR3 is TGTGCCAGCAGCTCCGGGACAGCGAACACCGGGGAGCTGTTTTTT. This sequence joins TRBV5-4 and TRBJ2-2; 7 bases map to TRBD1. Trimming removed 3 bases from V and 0 bases from J; junction bases left unmatched: 2. The CDR3 has 15 residues. CDR1 and CDR2 from the germline V gene are SGHNT and YYREEE (reference sequence).

V usage is TRBV7-2 and J usage is TRBJ2-1; 7 positions match TRBD2. Germline V gene sequence: CDR1 SGHTA, CDR2 FQGNSA. Trimming cost V 3 bases and J 10 bases; bases outside gene matches: 12. The CDR3 is 15 amino acids. The CDR3: CASSLVRETLAEQFF. Written as DNA, the CDR3 is TGTGCCAGCAGCTTGGTACGGGAGACACTAGCGGAGCAGTTCTTC.